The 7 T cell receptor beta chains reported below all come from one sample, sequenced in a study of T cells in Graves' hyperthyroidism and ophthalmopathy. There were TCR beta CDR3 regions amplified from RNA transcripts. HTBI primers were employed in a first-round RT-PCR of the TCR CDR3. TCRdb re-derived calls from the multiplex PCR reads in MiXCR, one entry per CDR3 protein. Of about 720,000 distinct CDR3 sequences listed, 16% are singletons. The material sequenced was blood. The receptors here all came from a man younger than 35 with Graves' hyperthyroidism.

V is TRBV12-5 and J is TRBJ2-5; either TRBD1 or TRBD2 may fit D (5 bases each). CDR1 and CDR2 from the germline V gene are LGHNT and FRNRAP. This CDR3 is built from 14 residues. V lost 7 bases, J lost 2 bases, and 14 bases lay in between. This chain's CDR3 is CASARDGTQETQYF. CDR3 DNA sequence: TGTGCTAGTGCCCGGGACGGAACGCAAGAGACCCAGTACTTC.

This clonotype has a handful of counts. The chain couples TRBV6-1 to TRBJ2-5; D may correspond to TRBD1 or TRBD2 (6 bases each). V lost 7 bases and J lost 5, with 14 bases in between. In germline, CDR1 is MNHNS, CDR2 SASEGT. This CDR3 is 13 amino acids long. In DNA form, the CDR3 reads TGTGCCAGCACCCAGACTAGGGGGGAGACCCAGTACTTC. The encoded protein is CASTQTRGETQYF.

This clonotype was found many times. CDR3: CASSGGLPRDTQYF. CDR3 DNA sequence: TGCGCCAGCAGCGGGGGACTCCCGCGGGATACGCAGTATTTT. The chain joins TRBV5-1 to TRBJ2-3; perhaps TRBD2 as D (6 bases). Trimming shortened V by 4 bases and J by 6 bases, and 15 bases separated the two germline ends. CDR3 length equals 14 residues. In germline, CDR1 is SGHRS, CDR2 YFSETQ.

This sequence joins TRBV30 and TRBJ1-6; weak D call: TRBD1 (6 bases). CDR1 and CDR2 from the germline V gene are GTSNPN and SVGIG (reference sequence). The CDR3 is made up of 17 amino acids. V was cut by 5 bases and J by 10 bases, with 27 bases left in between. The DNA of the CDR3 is TGTGCCTGGCCTTGCCCCCCCCCCCGGGGACAACGATCACCCCTCCACTTT. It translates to CAWPCPPPRGQRSPLHF.

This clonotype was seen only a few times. The CDR3 is CASSLADGNTGELFF. The CDR3 DNA is TGTGCCAGCAGCTTAGCGGACGGGAACACCGGGGAGCTGTTTTTT. The J gene is TRBJ2-2, the V gene TRBV7-2; D is unresolved. Germline V gives CDR1 SGHTA, CDR2 FQGNSA. V was trimmed by 0 bases and J by 1 base, leaving 6 bases between them. This CDR3 contains 15 residues. Filled out from reference TRBV7-2 and TRBJ2-2, the complete variable domain reads GAGVSQSPSNKVTEKGKDVELRCDPISGHTALYWYRQSLGQGLEFLIYFQGNSAPDKSGLPSDRFSAERTGGSVSTLTIQRTQQEDSAVYLCASSLADGNTGELFFGEGSRLTVL.

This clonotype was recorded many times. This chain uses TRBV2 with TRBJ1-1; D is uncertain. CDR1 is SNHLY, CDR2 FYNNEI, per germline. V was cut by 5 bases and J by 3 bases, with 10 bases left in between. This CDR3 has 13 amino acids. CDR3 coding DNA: TGTGCCAGCAGTTGGAAGATGGACACTGAAGCTTTCTTT. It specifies CASSWKMDTEAFF.

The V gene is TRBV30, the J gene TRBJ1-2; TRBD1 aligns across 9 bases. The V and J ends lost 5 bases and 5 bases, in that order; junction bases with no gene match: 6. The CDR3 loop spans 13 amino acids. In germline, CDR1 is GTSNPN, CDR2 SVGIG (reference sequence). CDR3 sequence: CAWGRTGDYGYTF. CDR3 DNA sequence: TGTGCCTGGGGACGGACAGGGGATTATGGCTACACCTTC.